This T cell receptor (beta chain) was found in a study of blood T cell repertoires in COVID-19. Clones were sequenced by immunoSEQ multiplex PCR, and TCRdb holds only the in-frame ones, with some missing. The table includes 100,000 or so clones, about 95% detected once. Sequencing was performed on peripheral blood. The TCR was taken from a human donor with active COVID-19. The donor label of this sample is uncertain.

The CDR3, as DNA: TGTGCCAGCAGTTCAAAGGCAGGCCCTGTATACAATCAGCCCCAGCATTTT. This codes for CASSSKAGPVYNQPQHF. J is TRBJ1-5 and V is TRBV27; D remains unclear. Trimming pared 4 bases from V and 3 bases from J, leaving 19 bases between. Looked up from germline, CDR1 is MNHEY and CDR2 is SMNVEV (reference sequence). The CDR3 spans 17 residues.